The rows below give T cell receptor beta chains drawn from one sample of a study of long-term antiretroviral therapy in people with HIV. Assay used: immunoSEQ multiplex PCR; TCRdb lists only in-frame clones, some missing. The sample carries around 20,000 clones, 80% to 90% recorded once. Here the sequenced sample was unsorted PBMCs, taken 0.6 years after starting antiretroviral therapy. The origin of the receptors is a woman between 18 and 29 years old with HIV. Both conserved end residues are part of each CDR3. D genes are given only for firm matches. Not every row has a clone size; where given, it reads once, few, many or a size class.

D gene | clone size | J gene | V gene | CDR3 DNA | CDR3 protein
. | . | TRBJ1-1 | TRBV4-1 | TGCGCCAGCAGCCGAAACAGGGAGGTCGGCACTGAAGCTTTCTTT | CASSRNREVGTEAFF
TRBD2 | . | TRBJ2-3 | TRBV7-9 | TGTGCCAGCACTGGGGGACTAGCGGGGACCACAGATACGCAGTATTTT | CASTGGLAGTTDTQYF
. | . | TRBJ1-2 | TRBV4-1 | TGCGCCAGCACCCATGGCGACACCTATGGCTACACCTTC | CASTHGDTYGYTF
. | . | TRBJ1-4 | TRBV30 | TGTGCCTGGAGTGTAGCAGCAACAACTAATGAAAAACTGTTTTTT | CAWSVAATTNEKLFF
TRBD2 | . | TRBJ2-1 | TRBV11-2 | TGTGCCAGCAGCTTAGAGTCGTCTAGCGGGAGCAATGAGCAGTTCTTC | CASSLESSSGSNEQFF
. | . | TRBJ2-7 | TRBV7-2 | TGTGCCAGCAGCTTAAAACACAGGGCCTACGAGCAGTACTTC | CASSLKHRAYEQYF
. | . | TRBJ2-7 | TRBV4-3 | TGCGCCAGCAGCCAAAGTCGTGCGGGCCCCTACGAGCAGTACTTC | CASSQSRAGPYEQYF
. | . | TRBJ2-7 | TRBV20-1 | TGCAGTGCTAAAACGTCGGGACAGCAGTACTTC | CSAKTSGQQYF
. | . | TRBJ1-4 | TRBV5-4 | TGTGCCAGCAGCGCTCTCGGTGAAAAACTGTTTTTT | CASSALGEKLFF
. | . | TRBJ2-4 | TRBV2 | TGTGCCAGCAGTGACAGTTTTAGGGAAAACATTCAGTACTTC | CASSDSFRENIQYF
. | few | TRBJ2-1 | TRBV19 | TGTGCCAGTGCGCCTGACTCTTATGAGCAGTTCTTC | CASAPDSYEQFF
. | once | TRBJ1-5 | TRBV27 | TGTGCCAGCAGTGCTGATCATAACCCTAATCAGCCCCAGCATTTT | CASSADHNPNQPQHF
. | . | TRBJ1-2 | TRBV28 | TGTGCCAGCACCTCCTCGGAGACATATAGCCTATACGGCTATGGCTACACCTTC | CASTSSETYSLYGYGYTF
. | . | TRBJ2-2 | TRBV10-3 | TGTGCCTCAAGAGGGGAGGTCCGGACCGGGGAGCTGTTTTTT | CASRGEVRTGELFF
. | once | TRBJ2-3 | TRBV12-5 | TGTGCTAGTGGTTTGGTACGAGACACCTTTAGCACAGATACGCAGTATTTT | CASGLVRDTFSTDTQYF
. | . | TRBJ2-7 | TRBV27 | TGTGCCAGCACGGATAACACAGGGACCTACGAGCAGTACTTC | CASTDNTGTYEQYF
. | . | TRBJ1-1 | TRBV7-3 | TGTGCCAGCAGCTTAACCGAGAACACTGAAGCTTTCTTT | CASSLTENTEAFF
TRBD1 | . | TRBJ2-3 | TRBV2 | TGTGCCAGCGCTGGACAGGGGCTGACAGATACGCAGTATTTT | CASAGQGLTDTQYF
. | . | TRBJ2-3 | TRBV5-1 | TGCGCCAGCAGTGGGACTTATTTCACAGATACGCAGTATTTT | CASSGTYFTDTQYF
. | . | TRBJ2-1 | TRBV7-3 | TGTGCCAGCAGCTTAAGCGGGGAGCAGTTCTTC | CASSLSGEQFF
. | . | TRBJ2-1 | TRBV6-6 | TGTGCCGGGTGGGGAGGCCATGAGCAGTTCTTC | CAGWGGHEQFF
. | . | TRBJ1-1 | TRBV9 | TGTGCCAGCAGCGGGCAGGGGCTGATGAACACTGAAGCTTTCTTT | CASSGQGLMNTEAFF
TRBD1 | . | TRBJ1-4 | TRBV6-7 | TGTGCCAGCAGGATACAGGGGCAGCGACATGAAAAACTGTTTTTT | CASRIQGQRHEKLFF
. | . | TRBJ2-2 | TRBV19 | TGTGCCAGTAGTATAGCGTTCTCCCGTACGAACACCGGGGAGCTGTTTTTT | CASSIAFSRTNTGELFF
TRBD2 | few | TRBJ2-7 | TRBV27 | TGTGCCAGCAGTTCCCTCGGGGGGGCCGTTTACGAGCAGTACTTC | CASSSLGGAVYEQYF
TRBD1 | . | TRBJ2-7 | TRBV19 | TGTGCCAGTAGCTTATACAGGGGCTCCTACGAGCAGTACTTC | CASSLYRGSYEQYF
. | few | TRBJ1-1 | TRBV2 | TGTGCCAGCAGTGAAATAGTACAGGGCGAAGCTTTCTTT | CASSEIVQGEAFF
. | . | TRBJ1-4 | TRBV21-1 | TGTGCCGGGCAGGGGGCAAGGGAAAAACTGTTTTTT | CAGQGAREKLFF
. | . | TRBJ2-3 | TRBV5-4 | TGTGCCAGCAGCTATCGGGAAGGCGTGACAGATACGCAGTATTTT | CASSYREGVTDTQYF
TRBD2 | . | TRBJ2-1 | TRBV6-6 | TGTGCCAGCAGTTCTAGCGGGAGTACGTTCAATGAGCAGTTCTTC | CASSSSGSTFNEQFF
TRBD2 | . | TRBJ2-3 | TRBV6-5 | TGTGCCAGCGCTCTAGCGGGGGGGCCTTGGGCGCAGTATTTT | CASALAGGPWAQYF
. | . | TRBJ1-2 | TRBV5-5 | TGTGCCAGCAGCTTAGGGGACTTCGGCACGCATGGCTACACCTTC | CASSLGDFGTHGYTF
TRBD1 | . | TRBJ2-7 | TRBV6-6 | TGTGCCAGCATCAAAGGGACAGGGGGCTGGTACGAGCAGTACTTC | CASIKGTGGWYEQYF
TRBD2 | . | TRBJ2-3 | TRBV28 | TGTGCCAGCAGGGCAGCGGGAGTGACAGATACGCAGTATTTT | CASRAAGVTDTQYF
. | . | TRBJ1-2 | TRBV12-5 | TGTGCTAGTGTTCTCAAGACAGCGCGTGGCTACACCTTC | CASVLKTARGYTF
TRBD1 | . | TRBJ1-1 | TRBV4-3 | TGCGCCAGCAGTCCTGACAGGGTAGGGGATACTCTCGGGGCTTTCTTT | CASSPDRVGDTLGAFF
. | . | TRBJ1-2 | TRBV11-2 | TGTGCCAGCACGGAGGGAGCAGGAAATGGCTACACCTTC | CASTEGAGNGYTF
TRBD2 | . | TRBJ2-7 | TRBV5-6 | TGTGCCAGCAGCTTTGGACTAGCGGGGTCCTACGAGCAGTACTTC | CASSFGLAGSYEQYF
. | medium-sized | TRBJ2-7 | TRBV6-5 | TGTGCCAGCAGTTTTAGTCTCAGCTCCTACGAGCAGTACTTC | CASSFSLSSYEQYF
TRBD2 | . | TRBJ2-7 | TRBV6-5 | TGTGCCAGCAACCATGTGACTAGCGGTTCCTACGAGCAGTACTTC | CASNHVTSGSYEQYF
. | . | TRBJ2-3 | TRBV25-1 | TGTGCCAGCAACGCGGGGACAGATACGCAGTATTTT | CASNAGTDTQYF